What follows is one T cell receptor (beta chain) and its context. The antigen is not known. Libraries were prepared by immunoSEQ multiplex PCR; TCRdb keeps only in-frame clonotypes and omits some of them. Of around 25,000 clones in the sample, approximately 90% were seen once. V was trimmed by 1 base and J by 0 bases, leaving 11 bases between them. Germline CDR1 SGHKS, CDR2 YYEKEE (reference sequence). This CDR3 has 15 amino acids. This entry comes from a study of multiple sclerosis patients with progressive multifocal leukoencephalopathy. Time point reported: approximately 12 months of natalizumab therapy. Study results and limitations: Preferential TRBV-TRBJ pairings or common gene usage were not detected at PML.

The source was PBMCs, collected from a patient treated with natalizumab. The sequence was obtained from a man in his thirties or forties with multiple sclerosis. This chain connects TRBV5-5 to TRBJ2-7; the D is unclear. The CDR3 region has the DNA TGTGCCAGCAGCTTGTTCCCGGACGGCTCCTACGAGCAGTACTTC. It specifies CASSLFPDGSYEQYF.